This record looks at one TCR beta chain sequence and its context. Its antigen is undetermined. This specimen comes from a study of T cells in Graves' hyperthyroidism and ophthalmopathy. Study summary: Initial diagnosis, before any treatment, was when peripheral blood was collected. Study conclusions and caveats: Model predictions of ophthalmopathy came a median 6.5 months before onset.

Researchers defined stable Graves' hyperthyroidism as no ophthalmopathy progression within 18 months. Patients with uncontrolled infections, other autoimmune diseases, pregnancy or lactation were excluded. What was amplified from RNA transcripts were TCR beta CDR3 regions. Initially, a first-round RT-PCR of the TCR CDR3 employed the HTBI primer set. TCRdb independently ran MiXCR on the multiplex PCR reads; one entry per CDR3 protein. This sample carries approximately 480,000 distinct CDR3 sequences, less than 25% of them seen once, and the ten largest clones take around a quarter. Trimming at V came to 3 bases and at J to 5 bases, leaving 7 bases not matched to a gene. The germline gives CDR1 SGHRS, CDR2 YFSETQ. CDR3 length equals 14 residues.

This TCR was recovered from a man younger than 30 with Graves' hyperthyroidism. What was sequenced was blood. V usage is TRBV5-1 and J usage is TRBJ2-7; 8 bases agree with TRBD2. The DNA of the CDR3 is TGCGCCAGCAGCTCCCGACTAGCGCCCAACGAGCAGTACTTC. Translation: CASSSRLAPNEQYF.